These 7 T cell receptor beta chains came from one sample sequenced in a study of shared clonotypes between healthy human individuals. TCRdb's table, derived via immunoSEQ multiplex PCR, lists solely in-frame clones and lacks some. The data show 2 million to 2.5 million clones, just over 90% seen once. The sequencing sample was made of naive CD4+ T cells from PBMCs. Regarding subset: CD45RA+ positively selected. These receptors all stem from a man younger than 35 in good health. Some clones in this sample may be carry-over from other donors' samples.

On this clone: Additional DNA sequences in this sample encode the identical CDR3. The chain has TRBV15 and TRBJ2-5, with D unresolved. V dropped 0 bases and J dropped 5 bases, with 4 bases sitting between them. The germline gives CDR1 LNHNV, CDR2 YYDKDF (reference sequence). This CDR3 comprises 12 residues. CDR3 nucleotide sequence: TGTGCCACCAGCAGAGATGCGGAGACCCAGTACTTC. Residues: CATSRDAETQYF.

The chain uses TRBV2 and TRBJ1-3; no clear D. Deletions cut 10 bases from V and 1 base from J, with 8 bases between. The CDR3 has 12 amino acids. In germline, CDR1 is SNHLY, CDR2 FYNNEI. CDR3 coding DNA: TGTGCCAAAAAACTGTCTGGAAACACCATATATTTT. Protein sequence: CAKKLSGNTIYF. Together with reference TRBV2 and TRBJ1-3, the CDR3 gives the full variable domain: EPEVTQTPSHQVTQMGQEVILRCVPISNHLYFYWYRQILGQKVEFLVSFYNNEISEKSEIFDDQFSVERPDGSNFTLKIRSTKLEDSAMYFCAKKLSGNTIYFGEGSWLTVV.

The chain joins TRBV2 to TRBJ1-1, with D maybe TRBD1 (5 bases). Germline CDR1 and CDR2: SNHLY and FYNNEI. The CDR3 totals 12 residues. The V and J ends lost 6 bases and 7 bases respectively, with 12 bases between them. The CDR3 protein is CASSEPGREAFF. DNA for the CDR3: TGTGCCAGCAGCGAACCGGGACGTGAAGCTTTCTTT. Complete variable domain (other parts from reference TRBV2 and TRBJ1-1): EPEVTQTPSHQVTQMGQEVILRCVPISNHLYFYWYRQILGQKVEFLVSFYNNEISEKSEIFDDQFSVERPDGSNFTLKIRSTKLEDSAMYFCASSEPGREAFFGQGTRLTVV.

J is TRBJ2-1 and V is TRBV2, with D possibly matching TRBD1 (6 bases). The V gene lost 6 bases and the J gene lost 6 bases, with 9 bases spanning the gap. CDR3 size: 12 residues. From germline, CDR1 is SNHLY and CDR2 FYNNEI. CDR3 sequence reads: CASRTGFNEQFF. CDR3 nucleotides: TGTGCCAGCAGGACAGGTTTCAATGAGCAGTTCTTC. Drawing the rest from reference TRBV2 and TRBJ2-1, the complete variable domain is EPEVTQTPSHQVTQMGQEVILRCVPISNHLYFYWYRQILGQKVEFLVSFYNNEISEKSEIFDDQFSVERPDGSNFTLKIRSTKLEDSAMYFCASRTGFNEQFFGPGTRLTVL.

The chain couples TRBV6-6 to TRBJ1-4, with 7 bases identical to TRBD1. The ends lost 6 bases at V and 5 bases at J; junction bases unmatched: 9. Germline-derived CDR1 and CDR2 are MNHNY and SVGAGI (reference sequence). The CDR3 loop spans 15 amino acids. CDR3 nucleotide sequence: TGTGCCAGCAGCCTAGACAGGGCGGGAAATGAAAAACTGTTTTTT. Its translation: CASSLDRAGNEKLFF.

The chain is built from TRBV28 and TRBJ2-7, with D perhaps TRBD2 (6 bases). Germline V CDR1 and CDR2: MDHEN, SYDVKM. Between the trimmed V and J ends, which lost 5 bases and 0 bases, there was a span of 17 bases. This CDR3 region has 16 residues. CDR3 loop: CASSPQPGVLSYEQYF. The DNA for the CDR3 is TGTGCCAGCAGTCCACAGCCGGGGGTGCTCTCCTACGAGCAGTACTTC.

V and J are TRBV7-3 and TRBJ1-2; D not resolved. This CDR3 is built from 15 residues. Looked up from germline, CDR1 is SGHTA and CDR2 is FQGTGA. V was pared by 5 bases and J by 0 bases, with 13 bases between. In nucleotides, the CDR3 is TGTGCCAGCAGCCCAGGACCTCTAGCTAACTATGGCTACACCTTC. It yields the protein CASSPGPLANYGYTF.